A selection of T cell receptor beta chains follows, all from one sample in a study of blood T cell repertoires in COVID-19. Repertoires were generated with immunoSEQ multiplex PCR, while TCRdb's copy carries only in-frame clones and drops some. The sample includes approximately 470,000 clones, around 90% of them seen just once. The sample was PBMCs or T cells enriched from blood (not recorded which). Source of these receptors: a woman aged 18-29 years who had recovered from COVID-19. CDR3s include the opening cysteine and the closing phenylalanine or tryptophan. Each record gives: J gene, clone size, V gene, D gene, CDR3 DNA, CDR3 protein. The D gene is left open where the match is weak. Clone size appears in some rows only: once, few, many, or a class for an expanded clone.

J: TRBJ1-5; size: NA; V: TRBV28; D: NA; DNA: TGTGCCAGCAGTTTAGGACAGCTTTATCAGCCCCAGCATTTT; CDR3: CASSLGQLYQPQHF
J: TRBJ1-5; size: NA; V: TRBV6-5; D: NA; DNA: TGTGCCAGTAGATGGGACACTCAGCCCCAGCATTTT; CDR3: CASRWDTQPQHF
J: TRBJ2-7; size: NA; V: TRBV18; D: TRBD1; DNA: TGTGCCAGCTCACCCCCGACCGGGACAGGGGGTTACGAGCAGTACTTC; CDR3: CASSPPTGTGGYEQYF
J: TRBJ1-6; size: NA; V: TRBV5-4; D: NA; DNA: TGTGCCAGCAGCCTACAGGGATTTAATTCACCCCTCCACTTT; CDR3: CASSLQGFNSPLHF
J: TRBJ2-7; size: NA; V: TRBV5-8; D: TRBD1; DNA: TGTGCCAGCAGCTCCGGACAGGGGGCTCCCTACGAGCAGTACTTC; CDR3: CASSSGQGAPYEQYF
J: TRBJ2-2; size: NA; V: TRBV5-6; D: NA; DNA: TGTGCCAGCACCCGCCCAGGCGCCGGGGAGCTGTTTTTT; CDR3: CASTRPGAGELFF
J: TRBJ2-4; size: NA; V: TRBV20-1; D: NA; DNA: TGCAGTGCAGGGGTAGAAAACATTCAGTACTTC; CDR3: CSAGVENIQYF
J: TRBJ1-1; size: NA; V: TRBV30; D: NA; DNA: TGTGCCTGGAGTCCGGGGTACATGAACACTGAAGCTTTCTTT; CDR3: CAWSPGYMNTEAFF
J: TRBJ1-4; size: NA; V: TRBV5-1; D: NA; DNA: TGCGCCAGCAGCTTTGGGCAGGGAGGCGAAAAACTGTTTTTT; CDR3: CASSFGQGGEKLFF
J: TRBJ2-3; size: NA; V: TRBV27; D: NA; DNA: TGTGCCAGCAGTTCCGGGAACGCAGATACGCAGTATTTT; CDR3: CASSSGNADTQYF
J: TRBJ2-1; size: NA; V: TRBV18; D: NA; DNA: TGTGCCAGCTCACCACCGAGGACATCCTACAATGAGCAGTTCTTC; CDR3: CASSPPRTSYNEQFF
J: TRBJ1-3; size: NA; V: TRBV7-9; D: NA; DNA: TGTGCCAGCAGCTTAAGACAGGCCGGAAACACCATATATTTT; CDR3: CASSLRQAGNTIYF
J: TRBJ1-5; size: NA; V: TRBV3-1/TRBV3-2; D: NA; DNA: TGTGCCAGCAGCCAATTCGGTGATCAGCCCCAGCATTTT; CDR3: CASSQFGDQPQHF
J: TRBJ2-2; size: NA; V: TRBV20-1; D: NA; DNA: TGCAGTGCTAGTATACAGGTCTCCACCGGGGAGCTGTTTTTT; CDR3: CSASIQVSTGELFF
J: TRBJ1-4; size: NA; V: TRBV27; D: NA; DNA: TGTGCCAGCAGTTGGAGGGCTAATGAAAAACTGTTTTTT; CDR3: CASSWRANEKLFF
J: TRBJ1-3; size: NA; V: TRBV23-1; D: NA; DNA: TGCGCCAGCAGGTTACGGGACGCCAAGGGGGCTGGAAACACCATATATTTT; CDR3: CASRLRDAKGAGNTIYF
J: TRBJ1-5; size: NA; V: TRBV4-1; D: NA; DNA: TGCGCCAGCAGCCAAGAAGGGGGGGGGCGGCCCCAGCATTTT; CDR3: CASSQEGGGRPQHF
J: TRBJ1-5; size: NA; V: TRBV10-3; D: NA; DNA: TGTGCCATCAGTCCTAACGGGGAACTCAATTATCAGCCCCAGCATTTT; CDR3: CAISPNGELNYQPQHF
J: TRBJ2-3; size: many; V: TRBV19; D: NA; DNA: TGTGCCAGTAGTGTAACACCTTCCACAGATACGCAGTATTTT; CDR3: CASSVTPSTDTQYF
J: TRBJ2-7; size: NA; V: TRBV2; D: NA; DNA: TGTGCCAGCAGTTTTAGCGTGAGCGACGAGCAGTACTTC; CDR3: CASSFSVSDEQYF
J: TRBJ2-1; size: NA; V: TRBV11-2; D: TRBD2; DNA: TGTGCCAGCAGCCCTTATAGCGGGGGGGGTTACAATGAGCAGTTCTTC; CDR3: CASSPYSGGGYNEQFF
J: TRBJ1-1; size: NA; V: TRBV5-1; D: TRBD1; DNA: TGCGCCAGCAGCTCAACCGGGACAGGCCTGAACACTGAAGCTTTCTTT; CDR3: CASSSTGTGLNTEAFF
J: TRBJ1-2; size: few; V: TRBV9; D: TRBD1; DNA: TGTGCCAGCAGCGGGGACAGGGGCTATGGCTACACCTTC; CDR3: CASSGDRGYGYTF
J: TRBJ1-2; size: NA; V: TRBV6-5; D: NA; DNA: TGTGCCAGCAGTTTGGGGGGGGTGTACTGGTCTGGCTACACCTTC; CDR3: CASSLGGVYWSGYTF
J: TRBJ1-4; size: NA; V: TRBV30; D: NA; DNA: TGTGCCTGGAGCGCTTCGACGGGAACTAATGAAAAACTGTTTTTT; CDR3: CAWSASTGTNEKLFF
J: TRBJ2-5; size: NA; V: TRBV6-5; D: TRBD2; DNA: TGTGCCAGCAGGGGGAGGGAAGAGACCCAGTACTTC; CDR3: CASRGREETQYF